Below, 9 T cell receptor beta chains from the same sample are listed, as sequenced in a study of CD8 T cells in ankylosing spondylitis. Study results and caveats: Ankylosing spondylitis blood appeared to be characterized by a TCR beta motif of eight or nine highly homologous variants.

Their antigens remain unidentified. TCRdb re-called the 5' RACE reads with MiXCR, one entry per CDR3 protein. This table has roughly 700,000 distinct CDR3 sequences, around 20% appearing once. Sequenced input: blood, either unsorted or a sorted T cell fraction (not recorded which). The receptor source for this set is a male donor with ankylosing spondylitis.

Only a few counts were recorded for this clonotype. The chain uses TRBV5-1 and TRBJ2-1; a weak D match, TRBD2 (5 bases). Per germline, CDR1 SGHRS and CDR2 YFSETQ. The CDR3 is 13 amino acids. V was pared by 0 bases and J by 9 bases, with 10 bases between. In DNA form, the CDR3 reads TGCGCCAGCAGCTTGGGTCAGGCGGGTGAGCAGTTCTTC. This sequence encodes CASSLGQAGEQFF.

This clonotype was counted only a few times. The rearrangement joins TRBV9 to TRBJ2-7; D gene unclear. The CDR3 totals 14 residues. Germline V gene lookup returns CDR1 SGDLS and CDR2 YYNGEE. V lost 0 bases and J lost 2, with 9 bases in between. The CDR3, as DNA: TGTGCCAGCAGCGTAGATGAGTCCGCCTACGAGCAGTACTTC. Its translation is CASSVDESAYEQYF.

The sample holds a few counts of this clonotype. The V gene is TRBV29-1, the J gene TRBJ1-1, with 12 bases aligning to TRBD1. Germline trimming cut 1 base from V and 5 bases from J; bases unmatched to any gene: 11. In germline, CDR1 is SQVTM, CDR2 ANQGSEA. CDR3 length equals 17 residues. This CDR3 is CSVEGSSGTGGVTEAFF. The CDR3 DNA reads as TGCAGCGTTGAAGGGTCATCCGGGACAGGGGGCGTGACTGAAGCTTTCTTT.

The V and J genes are TRBV20-1 and TRBJ2-3; 7 nucleotides agree with TRBD2. The CDR3 contains 14 residues. Unmatched junction bases numbered 7, after V lost 0 bases and J lost 7 bases. Looked up from germline, CDR1 is DFQATT and CDR2 is SNEGSKA (reference sequence). CDR3 sequence (DNA): TGCAGTGCTAGAGATGTCCTAGCGGCAAATACGCAGTATTTT. It yields the protein CSARDVLAANTQYF.

This chain connects TRBV20-1 to TRBJ2-7, with D possibly being TRBD2 (6 bases). There are 12 residues in the CDR3. Germline CDR1 is DFQATT and CDR2 is SNEGSKA (reference sequence). In DNA, the CDR3 is TGCAGGGCCGGGGACTTGTTCTACGAGCAGTACTTC. Its translation is CRAGDLFYEQYF.

V is TRBV6-8 and J is TRBJ1-5; D is perhaps TRBD1 (5 bases). Per the germline V gene, CDR1 is MNHGY and CDR2 is SAAAGT. Trimming removed 6 bases from V and 4 bases from J, with 10 bases in between. This CDR3 spans 13 amino acids. DNA of the CDR3: TGTGCCAGCAGACACCAGGGAAATCAGCCCCAGCATTTT. Translating gives CASRHQGNQPQHF.

This clonotype was recorded at least ten times. The chain has TRBV5-1 and TRBJ2-7; 11 positions agree with TRBD2. The germline V gene encodes CDR1 SGHRS and CDR2 YFSETQ. The CDR3 loop spans 15 amino acids. With V trimmed by 3 bases and J by 2 bases, 4 bases remained unmatched. The CDR3 protein is CASSSLAGGAYEQYF. CDR3 nucleotide sequence: TGCGCCAGCAGCTCCCTAGCGGGGGGCGCCTACGAGCAGTACTTC.

V usage is TRBV24-1 and J usage is TRBJ1-1; possibly TRBD1 for D (6 bases). The V end lost 7 bases, the J end lost 1 base, and 9 bases lay between the germline ends. Looked up from germline, CDR1 is KGHDR and CDR2 is SFDVKD. The CDR3 consists of 13 residues. This CDR3 reads CATRTGQNTEAFF. The DNA for the CDR3 is TGTGCCACCAGAACAGGGCAGAACACTGAAGCTTTCTTT.

The sample holds a few counts of this clonotype. The V and J genes are TRBV28 and TRBJ1-2, with 7 bases aligning to TRBD1. CDR1 and CDR2 (germline): MDHEN, SYDVKM. CDR3 size: 14 residues. With 5 bases clipped from V and 6 bases from J, the junction kept 9 bases outside the gene matches. DNA for the CDR3: TGTGCCAGCAGTCCGAGGGGGCCGATCGATGGCTACACCTTC. Protein product: CASSPRGPIDGYTF.